One and the same sample provided the 19 T cell receptor beta chains below, sequenced in a study of TIL therapy for anti-PD-1-resistant metastatic lung cancer. Time point noted: pre-treatment sample, taken before nivolumab and TIL therapy. The immunoSEQ assay was v3. Using immunoSEQ multiplex PCR, the repertoire was profiled, and TCRdb retains in-frame clones only, with some absent. The sample gives roughly 57,000 clones, 81% of which show up once; roughly 3% is in the top ten. Specimen: blood, collected at baseline. The receptors originated from a person aged 25 to 80 with non-small cell lung cancer.

The chain has TRBV18 and TRBJ1-2; 12 nucleotides align to TRBD1. Losses at the gene ends were 5 bases for V and 4 bases for J; bases not matched to a gene: 8. CDR3 length equals 16 residues. The germline V gene has CDR1 KGHSH and CDR2 LQKENI. CDR3 in DNA: TGTGCCAGCTCAGAGTCCGGGACAGGGGGCATCTATGGCTACACCTTC. It codes for CASSESGTGGIYGYTF. The full variable domain, with the rest looked up from reference TRBV18 and TRBJ1-2, is NAGVMQNPRHLVRRRGQEARLRCSPMKGHSHVYWYRQLPEEGLKFMVYLQKENIIDESGMPKERFSAEFPKEGPSILRIQQVVRGDSAAYFCASSESGTGGIYGYTFGSGTRLTVV.

The V and J genes are TRBV11-2 and TRBJ2-2; D is undetermined. CDR3 length: 13 amino acids. Germline V CDR1 and CDR2: SGHAT, FQNNGV. Trimming removed 1 base at V and 4 bases at J, with 4 bases between. The CDR3 nucleotides are TGTGCCAGCAGCTTAGGATTCACCGGGGAGCTGTTTTTT. It translates to CASSLGFTGELFF.

CDR3 protein: CASSPRQGLGDTQYF. The CDR3 DNA follows: TGCGCCAGCAGCCCGCGACAGGGGTTAGGGGATACGCAGTATTTT. The J gene is TRBJ2-3, the V gene TRBV4-3, with 8 bases aligning to TRBD1. J was trimmed by 6 bases and V by 4 bases; bases with no gene match: 9. The germline V gene encodes CDR1 LGHNA and CDR2 YSLEER. The CDR3 is 15 amino acids.

The V and J genes are TRBV11-2 and TRBJ2-3; 14 nucleotides align to TRBD2. The CDR3 loop spans 17 amino acids. V was clipped by 5 bases and J by 5 bases; unmatched bases: 9. From germline, CDR1 is SGHAT and CDR2 FQNNGV. The CDR3 protein is CASSPGTSGGQGDTQYF. The CDR3 DNA sequence: TGTGCCAGCAGCCCCGGGACTAGCGGGGGCCAAGGAGATACGCAGTATTTT.

The chain links TRBV6-5 to TRBJ2-1, with D tentatively TRBD1 (5 bases). Trimming stripped 10 bases from V and 1 base from J, with 14 bases between. Germline V lookup: CDR1 MNHEY, CDR2 SVGAGI. This CDR3 has 14 residues. The chain's CDR3 is CATRTGGSYNEQFF. In DNA, the CDR3 is TGTGCCACCAGAACAGGCGGTTCCTACAATGAGCAGTTCTTC.

The chain employs TRBV2 and TRBJ1-2; D remains unclear. The CDR3 totals 13 residues. V lost 2 bases, J lost 5 bases, and 9 bases lay in between. Germline V gene lookup returns CDR1 SNHLY and CDR2 FYNNEI. The CDR3 loop reads CASSELAGYGYTF. The DNA of the CDR3 is TGTGCCAGCAGTGAATTAGCGGGGTATGGCTACACCTTC.

V is TRBV6-2 or TRBV6-3 and J is TRBJ2-3; no firm D call. The V gene lost 3 bases and the J gene lost 4 bases, with 20 bases spanning the gap. The CDR3 has 17 residues. The germline gives CDR1 MNHEY, CDR2 SVGEGT. CDR3 protein: CASSYEWQGRNPDTQYF. CDR3 coding DNA: TGTGCCAGCAGTTATGAGTGGCAAGGTCGAAACCCAGATACGCAGTATTTT.

The chain couples TRBV12-5 to TRBJ2-6, with 8 bases that match TRBD1. Trimming at V came to 5 bases and at J to 2 bases, leaving 11 bases not matched to a gene. CDR1 and CDR2 from the germline V gene are LGHNT and FRNRAP. This CDR3 contains 18 residues. The DNA for the CDR3 is TGTGCTAGTGGTCTATCAAATCCAGGGGGCGCTGGGGCCAACGTCCTGACTTTC. Its translation is CASGLSNPGGAGANVLTF.

The V and J genes are TRBV28 and TRBJ2-7, with 8 bases identical to TRBD1. The trim removed 4 bases at V and 7 bases at J, leaving 9 bases unmatched. The germline CDR1 and CDR2 sequences are MDHEN and SYDVKM. This CDR3 spans 14 amino acids. The CDR3 DNA follows: TGTGCCAGCAGTTCGACAGGGGTAGGGGGGGAGCAGTACTTC. Translating it yields CASSSTGVGGEQYF. Based on the CDR3 plus reference TRBV28 and TRBJ2-7, the full variable domain is DVKVTQSSRYLVKRTGEKVFLECVQDMDHENMFWYRQDPGLGLRLIYFSYDVKMKEKGDIPEGYSVSREKKERFSLILESASTNQTSMYLCASSSTGVGGEQYFGPGTRLTVT.

V and J are TRBV5-6 and TRBJ2-2; D is unclear. The CDR3 is made up of 15 amino acids. Germline V gene sequence: CDR1 SGHDT, CDR2 YYEEEE. V lost 7 bases and J lost 7, with 20 bases in between. As DNA, the CDR3 is TGTGCCAGCCGCAACGGCAGGAACGAAGGCGGGGAGCTGTTTTTT. Encoded protein: CASRNGRNEGGELFF.

The V and J genes are TRBV5-1 and TRBJ2-2, with D tentatively TRBD2 (6 bases). Germline V CDR1 and CDR2: SGHRS, YFSETQ. CDR3 length equals 16 residues. V lost 0 bases and J 4 bases, leaving 13 bases between the germline ends. CDR3 loop: CASSLVGGIGTGELFF. The CDR3 nucleotides read TGCGCCAGCAGCTTGGTCGGCGGGATTGGCACCGGGGAGCTGTTTTTT.

There are a few counts of this clone. The V call is TRBV30, the J call TRBJ1-1; D unresolved. With 2 bases removed from V and 0 bases from J, the gap between germline ends came to 7 bases. The CDR3 consists of 13 residues. CDR1 GTSNPN and CDR2 SVGIG come from the germline V gene (reference sequence). The CDR3 protein is CAWSRDMNTEAFF. CDR3 nucleotides: TGTGCCTGGAGTCGAGACATGAACACTGAAGCTTTCTTT.

This chain links TRBV9 with TRBJ2-7; 9 nucleotides match TRBD2. The ends lost 0 bases at V and 5 bases at J; junction bases unmatched: 6. Germline CDR1 is SGDLS and CDR2 is YYNGEE. The CDR3 runs 15 residues. CDR3 sequence (DNA): TGTGCCAGCAGCGTAGGCGGGAGGGCCATAGACGAGCAGTACTTC. Translation: CASSVGGRAIDEQYF.

The genes are TRBV24-1 and TRBJ2-5; D is ambiguous. CDR3 length: 11 amino acids. Germline-derived CDR1 and CDR2 are KGHDR and SFDVKD. The V end lost 9 bases, the J end lost 2 bases, and 6 bases lay between the germline ends. The CDR3 sequence: CATQYQETQYF. DNA of the CDR3: TGTGCCACCCAGTATCAAGAGACCCAGTACTTC.

The rearrangement uses TRBV7-2 and TRBJ2-7, with a tentative D call TRBD2 (7 bases). The germline V gene has CDR1 SGHTA and CDR2 FQGNSA. The V end lost 3 bases, the J end lost 2 bases, and 11 bases lay between the germline ends. This CDR3 contains 14 residues. CDR3 amino acids: CASSFLGGPYEQYF. The DNA of the CDR3 is TGTGCCAGCAGCTTTCTGGGGGGGCCCTACGAGCAGTACTTC.

CDR3 nucleotides: TGTGCCAGCAGCCACGGTAAAAAGAGGGGGAGGACTGAAGCTTTCTTT. It translates to CASSHGKKRGRTEAFF. This chain links TRBV3-1 (or the pseudogene TRBV3-2) with TRBJ1-1; D is perhaps TRBD1 (6 bases). The V end was cut by 3 bases, the J end by 5 bases, with 19 bases between. The germline V gene encodes CDR1 LGHDT and CDR2 YNNKEL (reference sequence). This CDR3 has 16 residues.

The chain employs TRBV7-2 and TRBJ2-5; TRBD1 aligns across 9 bases. J gave up 0 bases and V 6 bases, and 2 bases lay outside the gene matches. CDR3 length: 14 amino acids. The germline V gene has CDR1 SGHTA and CDR2 FQGNSA. The CDR3 nucleotides read TGTGCCAGCAGGCGGGACAGGGACCAAGAGACCCAGTACTTC. Translation gives CASRRDRDQETQYF.

The chain recombines TRBV19 with TRBJ2-1; D unresolved. V lost 6 bases, J lost 9 bases, and 15 bases lay in between. The CDR3 covers 13 residues. The germline CDR1 and CDR2 sequences are LNHDA and SQIVND (reference sequence). The CDR3 nucleotides are TGTGCCAGTAGCTCACAAAGGTCAGGTGAGCAGTTCTTC. This translates into CASSSQRSGEQFF.

The chain links TRBV3-1 (or the pseudogene TRBV3-2) to TRBJ2-4; possibly TRBD1 for D (5 bases). The CDR3 loop spans 17 amino acids. Germline CDR1 LGHDT, CDR2 YNNKEL (reference sequence). V gave up 11 bases and J gave up 0 bases, with 23 bases separating them. The CDR3 DNA follows: TGTGCCCCTAGGGCCGACAGAACTACATTAGCCAAAAACATTCAGTACTTC. Translation: CAPRADRTTLAKNIQYF.